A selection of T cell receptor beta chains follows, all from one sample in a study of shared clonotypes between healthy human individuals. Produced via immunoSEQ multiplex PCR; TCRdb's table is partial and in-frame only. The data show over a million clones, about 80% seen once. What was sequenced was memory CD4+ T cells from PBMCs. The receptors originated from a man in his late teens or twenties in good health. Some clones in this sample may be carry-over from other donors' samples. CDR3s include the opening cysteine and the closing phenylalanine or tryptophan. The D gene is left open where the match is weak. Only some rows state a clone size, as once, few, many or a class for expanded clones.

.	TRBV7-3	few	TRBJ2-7	TGTGCCAGCAGCCAGGGTTCGGACATAAGGGAGCAGTACTTC	CASSQGSDIREQYF
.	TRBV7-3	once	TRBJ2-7	TGTGCCAGCAGCTTGCAACCCAGGGACGAGCAGTACTTC	CASSLQPRDEQYF
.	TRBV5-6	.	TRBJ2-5	TGTGCCAGCAGCTTGGCCCAGACCCAGTACTTC	CASSLAQTQYF
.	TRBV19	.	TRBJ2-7	TGTGCCAGTAGTAGGCCGGGACCGAGTTCCTACGAGCAGTACTTC	CASSRPGPSSYEQYF
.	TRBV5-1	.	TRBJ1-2	TGCGCCAGCAGCTTGGAAGCCACCTCCTATGGCTACACCTTC	CASSLEATSYGYTF
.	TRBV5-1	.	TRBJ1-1	TGCGCCAGCAGCTTGGAAGAGGCCGGGTGGGTCACTGAAGCTTTCTTT	CASSLEEAGWVTEAFF
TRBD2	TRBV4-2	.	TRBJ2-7	TGTGCCAGCAGCCAACACCCAATCCCCGGGGGGAGCTACGAGCAGTACTTC	CASSQHPIPGGSYEQYF
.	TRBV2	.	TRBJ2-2	TGTGCCAGCAGTGAAATGGGGACGAACACCGGGGAGCTGTTTTTT	CASSEMGTNTGELFF
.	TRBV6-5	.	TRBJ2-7	TGTGCCAGCAGCTCTCATGGGGAGCGCACCTACGAGCAGTACTTC	CASSSHGERTYEQYF
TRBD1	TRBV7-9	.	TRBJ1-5	TGTGCCAGCAGCTCGACAGGGGCCCAGCCCCAGCATTTT	CASSSTGAQPQHF
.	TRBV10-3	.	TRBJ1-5	TGTGCCGCTGCTAGAGGAGGAAGGAATCAGCCCCAGCATTTT	CAAARGGRNQPQHF
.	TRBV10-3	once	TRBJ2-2	TGTGCCATCAGCCGGACGAGTACCGGGGAGCTGTTTTTT	CAISRTSTGELFF
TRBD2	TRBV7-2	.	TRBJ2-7	TGTGCCAGCAGTCTACTAGGCGGGAGGGTCCCTTCTGAGCAGTACTTC	CASSLLGGRVPSEQYF
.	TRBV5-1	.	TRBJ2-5	TGCGCCAGCAGCTTGGCTAGCTACGAGACCCAGTACTTC	CASSLASYETQYF
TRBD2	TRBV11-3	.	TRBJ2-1	TGTGCCAGCAGCGCGGGACTAGGGCTGTACGATGAGCAGTTCTTC	CASSAGLGLYDEQFF
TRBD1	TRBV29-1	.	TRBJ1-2	TGCAGCGTTGAAGGGAGGGGGCGCGACTATGGCTACACCTTC	CSVEGRGRDYGYTF
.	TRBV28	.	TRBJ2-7	TGTGCCAGCAGTCTAGGGACTCTGGTGACGGGCGAGCAGTACTTC	CASSLGTLVTGEQYF